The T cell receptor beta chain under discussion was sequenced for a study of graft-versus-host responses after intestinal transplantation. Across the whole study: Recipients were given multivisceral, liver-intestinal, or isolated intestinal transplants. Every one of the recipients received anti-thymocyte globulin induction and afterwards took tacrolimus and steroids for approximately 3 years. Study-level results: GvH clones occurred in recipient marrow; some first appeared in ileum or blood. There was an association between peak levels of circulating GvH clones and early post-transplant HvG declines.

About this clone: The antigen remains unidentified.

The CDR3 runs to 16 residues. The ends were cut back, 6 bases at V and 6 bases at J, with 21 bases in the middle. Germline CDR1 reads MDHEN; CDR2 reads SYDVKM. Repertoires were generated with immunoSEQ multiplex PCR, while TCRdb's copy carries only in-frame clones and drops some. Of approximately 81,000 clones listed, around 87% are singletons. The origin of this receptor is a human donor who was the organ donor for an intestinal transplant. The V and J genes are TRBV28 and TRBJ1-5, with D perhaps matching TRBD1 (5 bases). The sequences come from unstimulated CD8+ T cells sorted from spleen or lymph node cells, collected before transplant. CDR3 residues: CASSRTGQGLSQPQHF. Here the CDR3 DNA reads TGTGCCAGCAGCCGTACAGGCCAAGGCCTGAGTCAGCCCCAGCATTTT.